A selection of T cell receptor beta chains follows, all from one sample in a study of human T cells and chemical hapten exposure. MiXCR, run by TCRdb on the RACE reads, gives a single entry per CDR3 protein. The profile shows approximately 97,000 distinct CDR3 sequences, approximately 10% of them singletons. The material sequenced was whole blood. The receptor source for this set is a female donor in good health. Some clones in this sample may be carry-over from other donors' samples. Each CDR3 is given with its conserved first and last residue. The D gene is left open where the match is weak. Only part of the rows carry a size: once, few, many, or a class if the clone is expanded.

J	size	D	V	CDR3	DNA
TRBJ1-1	few	NA	TRBV12-3/TRBV12-4	CASSFRVNTEAFF	TGTGCCAGCAGTTTCAGGGTGAACACTGAAGCTTTCTTT
TRBJ1-5	NA	NA	TRBV20-1	CSASGSTKGGKQPQHF	TGCAGTGCCAGCGGCTCTACTAAAGGAGGGAAGCAGCCCCAGCATTTT
TRBJ1-5	few	NA	TRBV6-6	CASSYSNGGQPQHF	TGTGCCAGCAGTTACTCGAACGGCGGTCAGCCCCAGCATTTT
TRBJ1-1	many	NA	TRBV5-1	CASKESGVNTEAFF	TGCGCCAGCAAGGAGTCGGGCGTGAACACTGAAGCTTTCTTT
TRBJ2-1	NA	NA	TRBV29-1	CSVGERANEQFF	TGCAGCGTTGGAGAGAGGGCGAATGAGCAGTTCTTC
TRBJ2-7	many	NA	TRBV12-3/TRBV12-4	CASSLAVSYEQYF	TGTGCCAGCAGTTTAGCGGTCTCCTACGAGCAGTACTTC
TRBJ2-2	NA	TRBD1	TRBV7-9	CASSLDRVDGELFF	TGTGCCAGCAGCCTTGACAGGGTTGACGGGGAGCTGTTTTTT
TRBJ2-1	few	NA	TRBV5-6	CASSLGSIAHEQFF	TGTGCCAGCAGCTTGGGCAGTATTGCGCATGAGCAGTTCTTC
TRBJ1-1	few	NA	TRBV20-1	CSARAGLNTEAFF	TGCAGTGCTAGAGCAGGGTTGAACACTGAAGCTTTCTTT
TRBJ2-5	NA	TRBD2	TRBV7-2	CASSLVLAGQETQYF	TGTGCCAGCAGCTTAGTACTAGCGGGCCAAGAGACCCAGTACTTC
TRBJ1-1	many	TRBD1	TRBV9	CASSVGLDRVNTEAFF	TGTGCCAGCAGCGTAGGATTAGACAGGGTGAACACTGAAGCTTTCTTT
TRBJ1-1	NA	NA	TRBV2	CASSSDGNEAFF	TGTGCCAGCAGTTCGGACGGAAATGAAGCTTTCTTT
TRBJ2-7	NA	TRBD2	TRBV20-1	CSAWPRVAGVYEQYF	TGCAGTGCTTGGCCCCGGGTAGCGGGGGTCTACGAGCAGTACTTC
TRBJ2-3	NA	NA	TRBV7-7	CASSLARYWINTQYF	TGTGCTAGCAGCTTAGCGCGCTACTGGATTAATACGCAGTATTTT
TRBJ2-2	NA	NA	TRBV29-1	CSVLLAWSTGELFF	TGCAGCGTTTTACTAGCTTGGTCCACCGGGGAGCTGTTTTTT
TRBJ1-1	many	NA	TRBV27	CASSKGVGRDTEAFF	TGTGCCAGCAGTAAGGGGGTGGGACGGGACACTGAAGCTTTCTTT
TRBJ2-1	few	TRBD2	TRBV7-9	CASRRGGSGSLNEQFF	TGTGCCAGCAGACGAGGGGGTAGCGGGAGTTTAAATGAGCAGTTCTTC
TRBJ2-1	NA	TRBD2	TRBV25-1	CASSESRGSGRAYNEQFF	TGTGCCAGCAGTGAATCGAGGGGGAGCGGGAGGGCCTACAATGAGCAGTTCTTC
TRBJ1-2	many	NA	TRBV7-9	CASSPRTGLDETF	TGTGCCAGCAGCCCGCGGACGGGTCTAGATGAAACCTTC
TRBJ2-7	few	TRBD1	TRBV6-5	CASRTTGDEQYF	TGTGCCAGCAGAACTACAGGGGATGAGCAGTACTTC
TRBJ1-4	many	TRBD1	TRBV7-2	CASSLKWQGGNEKLFF	TGTGCCAGCAGCTTAAAGTGGCAGGGGGGGAATGAAAAACTGTTTTTT
TRBJ2-3	few	NA	TRBV29-1	CSVEEGGTDTQYF	TGCAGCGTTGAAGAGGGCGGCACAGATACGCAGTATTTT
TRBJ2-3	few	NA	TRBV5-1	CASSLNYITDTQYF	TGCGCCAGCAGCTTGAACTACATCACAGATACGCAGTATTTT
TRBJ2-7	few	NA	TRBV12-3/TRBV12-4	CASSLGQTYEQYF	TGTGCCAGCAGTTTAGGTCAGACCTACGAGCAGTACTTC
TRBJ2-7	NA	TRBD2	TRBV20-1	CRARGGSTEQYF	TGCAGGGCTAGGGGCGGGAGCACCGAGCAGTACTTC
TRBJ2-7	many	NA	TRBV6-2/TRBV6-3	CASSALGPSGEQYF	TGTGCCAGCAGTGCCTTAGGGCCGTCGGGCGAGCAGTACTTC
TRBJ2-5	few	NA	TRBV20-1	CSASVGEETQYF	TGCAGTGCTAGTGTAGGGGAGGAGACCCAGTACTTC
TRBJ1-4	NA	NA	TRBV5-4	CASSSLATNEKLFF	TGTGCCAGCAGTTCCCTCGCAACTAATGAAAAACTGTTTTTT
TRBJ1-1	few	NA	TRBV28	CASSLPADSRITEAFF	TGTGCCAGCAGTTTGCCCGCCGACAGCCGGATCACTGAAGCTTTCTTT
TRBJ2-7	NA	NA	TRBV20-1	CSARPDREQYF	TGCAGTGCTAGGCCTGATAGGGAGCAGTACTTC
TRBJ2-2	few	NA	TRBV7-3	CASSLSPGTTNTGELFF	TGTGCCAGCAGCTTAAGCCCCGGGACAACGAACACCGGGGAGCTGTTTTTT
TRBJ2-2	many	NA	TRBV29-1	CSVEGGTGELFF	TGCAGCGTTGAGGGGGGTACCGGGGAGCTGTTTTTT
TRBJ2-7	many	NA	TRBV7-2	CASSLALVSYEQYF	TGTGCCAGCAGCTTAGCGTTAGTCTCCTACGAGCAGTACTTC
TRBJ2-1	NA	TRBD2	TRBV7-9	CASSLVNGRSYNEQFF	TGTGCCAGCAGCTTAGTAAACGGGAGGTCCTACAATGAGCAGTTCTTC
TRBJ1-5	few	NA	TRBV29-1	CSVNQPQHF	TGCAGCGTTAATCAGCCCCAGCATTTT
TRBJ2-3	many	NA	TRBV5-6	CASSGGARTGTDTQYF	TGTGCCAGCAGCGGGGGGGCCCGGACGGGCACAGATACGCAGTATTTT
TRBJ1-1	few	NA	TRBV16	CASSQSSAPEAFF	TGTGCCAGCAGCCAATCGTCGGCACCAGAAGCTTTCTTT
TRBJ1-5	few	NA	TRBV5-1	CASTQDGTPNQPQHF	TGCGCCAGCACCCAGGACGGGACACCAAATCAGCCCCAGCATTTT
TRBJ2-3	NA	TRBD2	TRBV6-5	CASRRGGGVAQYF	TGTGCCAGCAGGCGGGGCGGGGGGGTGGCGCAGTATTTT
TRBJ1-1	many	TRBD1	TRBV20-1	CSASQGMNTEAFF	TGCAGTGCTTCACAGGGGATGAACACTGAAGCTTTCTTT
TRBJ2-3	many	NA	TRBV11-3	CASSGKSTDTQYF	TGTGCCAGCAGCGGAAAGAGCACAGATACGCAGTATTTT
TRBJ1-1	few	NA	TRBV20-1	CSAPRAVNTEAFF	TGCAGTGCTCCACGGGCAGTGAACACTGAAGCTTTCTTT
TRBJ2-7	few	TRBD1	TRBV27	CASSFYRQTGVYEQYF	TGTGCCAGCAGTTTCTACCGCCAAACAGGGGTATACGAGCAGTACTTC
TRBJ2-1	few	TRBD1	TRBV29-1	CSGSKSQGNEQFF	TGCAGCGGGTCCAAGTCACAGGGGAATGAGCAGTTCTTC
TRBJ2-6	few	NA	TRBV28	CASSFRGLTNVLTF	TGTGCCAGCAGTTTCAGGGGCTTAACCAACGTCCTGACTTTC
TRBJ2-7	NA	TRBD2	TRBV27	CASSKSPGTSVYEQYF	TGTGCCAGCAGCAAATCCCCCGGGACTAGCGTCTACGAGCAGTACTTC
TRBJ2-1	many	NA	TRBV28	CASSPVRAPYNEQFF	TGTGCCAGCAGTCCTGTTCGAGCCCCCTACAATGAGCAGTTCTTC
TRBJ2-5	NA	NA	TRBV4-3	CASSQLPPGPEETQYF	TGCGCCAGCAGCCAACTCCCTCCAGGGCCGGAGGAGACCCAGTACTTC
TRBJ1-5	many	NA	TRBV6-6	CASSYLGGGNQPQHF	TGTGCCAGCAGTTACTTGGGTGGGGGCAATCAGCCCCAGCATTTT
TRBJ1-1	NA	NA	TRBV6-5	CASSLGHEAFF	TGTGCCAGCAGCTTGGGACATGAAGCTTTCTTT
TRBJ2-3	NA	NA	TRBV20-1	CSARPTGSDTQYF	TGCAGTGCTAGACCGACAGGCTCAGATACGCAGTATTTT
TRBJ1-2	NA	TRBD1	TRBV5-6	CASRVRGTGTRLGYGYTF	TGTGCCAGCAGGGTTCGCGGGACAGGGACAAGACTGGGGTATGGCTACACCTTC
TRBJ2-7	NA	TRBD1	TRBV7-8	CASSLETGLKQYF	TGTGCCAGCAGCTTAGAGACAGGGTTGAAGCAGTACTTC
TRBJ2-6	few	NA	TRBV12-3/TRBV12-4	CASSLVSPFSGANVLTF	TGTGCCAGCAGTTTAGTTAGCCCCTTCTCTGGGGCCAACGTCCTGACTTTC
TRBJ1-5	NA	NA	TRBV5-1	CASSLHFDQPQHF	TGCGCCAGCAGCTTGCATTTCGATCAGCCCCAGCATTTT
TRBJ2-3	NA	NA	TRBV6-2/TRBV6-3	CASTPPSDTQYF	TGTGCCAGCACTCCCCCCTCAGATACGCAGTATTTT
TRBJ1-5	NA	NA	TRBV28	CASSLYINQPQHF	TGTGCCAGCAGTTTATACATAAATCAGCCCCAGCATTTT
TRBJ1-1	NA	NA	TRBV24-1	CATMEGRNTEAFF	TGTGCCACCATGGAGGGAAGGAACACTGAAGCTTTCTTT
TRBJ2-7	NA	TRBD2	TRBV11-2	CASSSTGTRLPYEQYF	TGTGCCAGCAGCTCTACCGGGACTAGACTTCCCTACGAGCAGTACTTC
TRBJ2-1	NA	NA	TRBV24-1	CATSDLVGFGEQFF	TGTGCCACCAGTGATTTGGTGGGGTTTGGGGAGCAGTTCTTC